This TCR beta chain was observed in a study of cytomegalovirus exposure and HLA in healthy donors. Study-wide context: Earlier results showed 117 million unique TCR beta sequences derived from about 179 million T cells.

Amplification used 60 Vbeta primers and 13 Jbeta primers. TCRdb's copy holds only in-frame clones and misses some; the assay was immunoSEQ multiplex PCR. This sample carries over 150,000 clones, more than 65% of them seen once, and the ten largest clones take 2.5% to 3.5%. Concerning this clone: Its antigen is still unknown.

Germline V gene lookup returns CDR1 MRHNA and CDR2 SNTAGT. Trimming cost V 4 bases and J 0 bases; bases outside gene matches: 14. The CDR3 has 20 amino acids. Whole-study results and caveats: Among the CMV-associated chains, three were confirmed in vitro as specific for CMV antigens. An assumption of roughly uniform sequencing depth across donors underlay the presence/absence analyses. Common viral pathogens (according to a later analysis) appeared linked to several of the most significant clusters.

The sequencing sample was made of PBMCs. The clonotype was recovered from a woman between 40 and 55 years old in good health and CMV-seropositive. This chain uses TRBV6-4 with TRBJ2-3, with 12 bases fitting TRBD2. CDR3 in DNA: TGTGCCAGCAGTGTTTTGGTTCGGCTAGCGGGAGGGATTAGCACAGATACGCAGTATTTT. Translating gives CASSVLVRLAGGISTDTQYF.